The sequence of this T cell receptor beta chain was determined in a study of blood T cell dynamics during melanoma immunotherapy. Turning to the study itself: First-line therapy was either pembrolizumab or nivolumab with ipilimumab for metastatic melanoma. The study, taken as a whole, reports: It remained unknown if the driving T cell clones were melanoma-specific. Unlike progressors, later disease-control patients had W3 repertoires gaining clonality or diversity.

Each bulk PBMC sample had about 350 ng DNA loaded. Here immunoSEQ multiplex PCR was the method, and the copy in TCRdb shows in-frame clones only, minus some. The table includes about 6,300 clones, approximately 86% detected once. With respect to this clone: The antigen is not known.

Time point reported: week 3, after first cycle of checkpoint inhibitor. Germline CDR1 is SGHNT and CDR2 is YYREEE (reference sequence). V lost 9 bases and J lost 3, with 15 bases in between. The CDR3 has 13 residues. The specimen comprised blood, sampled from a patient treated with checkpoint blockade. The chain recombines TRBV5-4 with TRBJ1-1; D unclear. The clonotype originates from a human donor with melanoma. CDR3 DNA sequence: TGTGCCACCGGCCTTGCTTCGTACACTGAAGCTTTCTTT. Its protein is CATGLASYTEAFF. The full variable domain, in which reference TRBV5-4 and TRBJ1-1 provide the parts outside the CDR3, is ETGVTQSPTHLIKTRGQQVTLRCSSQSGHNTVSWYQQALGQGPQFIFQYYREEENGRGNFPPRFSGLQFPNYSSELNVNALELDDSALYLCATGLASYTEAFFGQGTRLTVV.